This is a list of T cell receptor beta chains from one sample in a study of response to subunit inactivated influenza vaccine. TCRdb analysed the RT-PCR reads with MiXCR anew, one entry per CDR3 protein. The sample lists a few hundred thousand distinct CDR3 sequences; 14% were seen once. This specimen was PBMCs from blood, taken 11 to 12 days after vaccination. All receptors derive from a man aged 50-59 years who received an inactivated influenza vaccine. Both conserved end residues are part of each CDR3. The order of the fields is D gene, clone size, J gene, V gene, CDR3 protein, CDR3 DNA. D genes are given only for firm matches. Expanded clones are given a class, and other clones once, few, many or no size at all.

TRBD1 . TRBJ2-4 TRBV7-2 CASSLGLEGALAKNIQYF TGTGCCAGCAGCTTAGGGCTCGAGGGGGCTTTAGCCAAAAACATTCAGTACTTC
. . TRBJ2-5 TRBV20-1 CSAEEETQYF TGCAGTGCAGAAGAAGAGACCCAGTACTTC
TRBD1 . TRBJ2-1 TRBV2 CASSDSTGSYNEQFF TGTGCCAGCAGTGACTCGACAGGGTCCTACAATGAGCAGTTCTTC
. few TRBJ2-5 TRBV4-1 CASSLGTVGETQYF TGCGCCAGCAGCCTCGGGACGGTGGGAGAGACCCAGTACTTC
. . TRBJ2-7 TRBV2 CASIGRLYEQYF TGTGCCAGCATCGGGCGCCTCTACGAGCAGTACTTC
. few TRBJ2-1 TRBV3-1 CASSQDIIGQTIMKQFF TGTGCCAGCAGCCAAGACATAATAGGACAGACGATAATGAAGCAGTTCTTC
. . TRBJ2-7 TRBV7-2 CASSLVSNSYEQYF TGTGCCAGCAGCTTAGTGTCTAACTCCTACGAGCAGTACTTC
TRBD1 . TRBJ2-2 TRBV12-5 CASGRWTGAITGELFF TGTGCTAGTGGCCGTTGGACAGGGGCAATTACCGGGGAGCTGTTTTTT
. . TRBJ2-7 TRBV7-2 CASSLAWQGSSYEQYF TGTGCCAGCAGCTTAGCTTGGCAGGGGAGCTCCTACGAGCAGTACTTC
TRBD2 few TRBJ2-3 TRBV5-6 CAGWRGEARDTQYF TGTGCCGGCTGGCGGGGGGAAGCGAGAGATACGCAGTATTTT
TRBD2 . TRBJ2-1 TRBV28 CASSNTGLAGVRSWRNEQFF TGTGCCAGCAGTAACACGGGACTAGCGGGGGTTAGGTCGTGGAGGAATGAGCAGTTCTTC
TRBD2 . TRBJ2-7 TRBV7-3 CASSWTSVSYEQYF TGTGCCAGCAGTTGGACTAGCGTCTCCTACGAGCAGTACTTC
. few TRBJ2-7 TRBV15 CATSRDHSYEQYF TGTGCCACCAGCAGAGATCACAGTTACGAGCAGTACTTC
. few TRBJ2-5 TRBV29-1 CSVEIEGVKTQYF TGCAGCGTTGAGATCGAGGGTGTGAAGACCCAGTACTTC
. . TRBJ1-4 TRBV5-4 CASSLVDSPGKLFF TGTGCCAGCAGCTTGGTAGACTCGCCAGGAAAACTGTTTTTT
. . TRBJ1-4 TRBV4-1 CASSQGDGSNEKLFF TGCGCCAGCAGCCAAGGGGACGGGTCTAATGAAAAACTGTTTTTT
. . TRBJ2-7 TRBV7-2 CASSLVRANYEQYF TGTGCCAGCAGCTTAGTTCGGGCAAACTACGAGCAGTACTTC
. . TRBJ1-5 TRBV15 CATSSKNGLNQPQHF TGTGCCACCAGCAGCAAGAACGGTCTTAATCAGCCCCAGCATTTT
TRBD1 . TRBJ2-6 TRBV9 CASSPRTTGSGANVLTF TGTGCCAGCAGCCCCCGCACGACAGGGTCTGGGGCCAACGTCCTGACTTTC
. . TRBJ1-1 TRBV11-2 CASRLDIRRVNTEAFF TGTGCCAGCAGACTGGACATCCGTAGGGTGAACACTGAAGCTTTCTTT
TRBD2 . TRBJ2-5 TRBV3-1 CASSPSRGGPETQYF TGTGCCAGCAGCCCCTCTCGGGGGGGCCCCGAGACCCAGTACTTC
. . TRBJ2-5 TRBV7-8 CASSSFHQETQYF TGTGCCAGCAGCTCCTTCCACCAAGAGACCCAGTACTTC
. few TRBJ2-6 TRBV28 CASSSPTGANVLTF TGTGCCAGCAGTTCCCCCACTGGGGCCAACGTCCTGACTTTC
TRBD1 few TRBJ2-1 TRBV20-1 CCARDLSGDRLNEQFF TGCTGTGCTAGAGATCTTTCCGGGGACAGGCTCAATGAGCAGTTCTTC
. few TRBJ2-4 TRBV28 CASSLEKTISGIQYF TGTGCCAGCAGTTTGGAGAAGACTATAAGTGGCATTCAGTACTTC
. few TRBJ2-2 TRBV6-2/TRBV6-3 CASSYSTDAGELFF TGTGCCAGCAGTTACTCGACAGACGCCGGGGAGCTGTTTTTT
. . TRBJ1-1 TRBV6-2/TRBV6-3 CASRHPGRLTNTEAFF TGTGCCAGCAGGCATCCTGGTCGCTTAACTAACACTGAAGCTTTCTTT
TRBD2 few TRBJ2-1 TRBV7-3 CASSLISGVTNEQFF TGTGCCAGCAGCTTAATTAGCGGGGTCACCAATGAGCAGTTCTTC
TRBD1 few TRBJ2-5 TRBV29-1 CSVEDRGLQETQYF TGCAGCGTTGAGGACAGGGGACTACAAGAGACCCAGTACTTC
. many TRBJ2-2 TRBV12-3/TRBV12-4 CASSPRQNTGELFF TGTGCCAGCAGCCCTCGACAGAACACCGGGGAGCTGTTTTTT
TRBD1 few TRBJ1-2 TRBV28 CASSAGGKRYGYTF TGTGCCAGCAGTGCAGGGGGAAAACGTTATGGCTACACCTTC
. many TRBJ2-7 TRBV12-3/TRBV12-4 CASSFLEYEQYF TGTGCCAGCAGTTTTTTGGAATACGAGCAGTACTTC
. many TRBJ2-7 TRBV6-5 CASREGSYEQYF TGTGCCAGCAGGGAAGGATCCTACGAGCAGTACTTC
. few TRBJ1-1 TRBV12-3/TRBV12-4 CASSRRPEAFF TGTGCCAGCAGCCGACGCCCGGAAGCTTTCTTT
TRBD1 . TRBJ1-1 TRBV29-1 CSVGEGARAEAFF TGCAGCGTTGGTGAGGGGGCGCGGGCTGAAGCTTTCTTT
. few TRBJ1-6 TRBV20-1 CSAREGNSPLHF TGCAGTGCTAGAGAGGGGAATTCACCCCTCCACTTT
. few TRBJ2-2 TRBV12-3/TRBV12-4 CASSLLGAGNTGELFF TGTGCCAGCAGTTTGTTGGGGGCAGGGAACACCGGGGAGCTGTTTTTT
. . TRBJ2-7 TRBV7-2 CASSAAGGSYEQYF TGTGCCAGCAGCGCTGCAGGTGGCTCCTACGAGCAGTACTTC
TRBD1 few TRBJ2-3 TRBV20-1 CSAIPRGLATDTQYF TGCAGTGCTATACCCAGGGGGCTGGCGACAGATACGCAGTATTTT
. few TRBJ2-7 TRBV12-3/TRBV12-4 CASSVGGDEQYF TGTGCCAGCAGTGTTGGAGGCGACGAGCAGTACTTC
. few TRBJ2-3 TRBV20-1 CSARQGPAYTQYF TGCAGTGCTAGGCAGGGCCCGGCATATACGCAGTATTTT
. few TRBJ2-3 TRBV5-1 CASSVTADTQYF TGCGCCAGCAGCGTAACGGCGGATACGCAGTATTTT
. . TRBJ2-7 TRBV4-1 CASSQERTATYEQYF TGCGCCAGCAGCCAAGAGCGGACAGCTACCTACGAGCAGTACTTC
. many TRBJ2-5 TRBV7-2 CASSLDRYQETQYF TGTGCCAGCAGCTTGGACCGGTACCAAGAGACCCAGTACTTC
. . TRBJ1-2 TRBV7-9 CASTTGVYGYTF TGTGCCAGCACGACAGGAGTCTATGGCTACACCTTC
TRBD1 . TRBJ2-5 TRBV5-3 CARSEGQAETQYF TGTGCCAGAAGCGAAGGACAGGCAGAGACCCAGTACTTC
TRBD1 . TRBJ2-7 TRBV7-2 CASSRTGGVYEQYF TGTGCCAGCTCCCGGACAGGGGGCGTCTACGAGCAGTACTTC
. few TRBJ2-3 TRBV7-6 CASSFGTTDTQYF TGTGCCAGCAGCTTCGGGACCACAGATACGCAGTATTTT
. . TRBJ2-1 TRBV19 CASSPQVSSYNEQFF TGTGCCAGTAGTCCGCAGGTGAGCTCCTACAATGAGCAGTTCTTC
TRBD1 . TRBJ2-2 TRBV12-3/TRBV12-4 CASTPQTGATGELFF TGTGCCAGCACCCCACAGACAGGGGCCACCGGGGAGCTGTTTTTT
TRBD1 few TRBJ1-5 TRBV5-5 CASSAGGRGNQPQHF TGTGCCAGCAGCGCAGGGGGCCGGGGTAATCAGCCCCAGCATTTT
. many TRBJ2-7 TRBV7-9 CASSLALVPYEQYF TGTGCCAGCAGCTTAGCCCTAGTCCCCTACGAGCAGTACTTC
TRBD2 many TRBJ2-1 TRBV10-3 CAISGSGLAEYNEQFF TGTGCCATCAGTGGTTCGGGACTAGCGGAATACAATGAGCAGTTCTTC
TRBD2 . TRBJ2-5 TRBV5-1 CASSPTSGVIETQYF TGCGCCAGCAGCCCGACTAGCGGGGTAATTGAGACCCAGTACTTC
TRBD1 . TRBJ2-7 TRBV20-1 CSARAPIGTGRVEQYF TGCAGTGCTAGAGCTCCCATAGGGACAGGGCGGGTCGAGCAGTACTTC